The 19 T cell receptor beta chains given below trace back to one sample, sequenced in a study of a mutant IDH1 vaccine in newly diagnosed glioma. These receptors' antigens are unknown. The time point here: week 23, last vaccination. Vaccine doses each comprised 300 ug of mutant IDH1 20-mer peptide, with topical imiquimod. The protocol was immunoSEQ multiplex PCR, while the TCRdb copy is restricted to in-frame clones and leaves out a portion. The table has about 43,000 clones, approximately 84% seen once. This material consisted of PBMCs, taken from a glioma patient whose treatment included an IDH1 peptide vaccine. Receptors originate from a woman between 18 and 29 years old with glioma. Some clones in this sample may be carry-over from other donors' samples.

The rearrangement links TRBV11-3 to TRBJ2-7; weak D call: TRBD2 (6 bases). CDR3 length: 13 residues. Per the germline V gene, CDR1 is SGHNT and CDR2 is YENEEA. V lost 4 bases and J 5 bases, leaving 12 bases between the germline ends. The CDR3 region is CASSYSGGDEQYF. In nucleotides, the CDR3 is TGTGCCAGCAGCTATAGCGGCGGGGACGAGCAGTACTTC. Together with reference TRBV11-3 and TRBJ2-7, the CDR3 gives the full variable domain: EAGVVQSPRYKIIEKKQPVAFWCNPISGHNTLYWYLQNLGQGPELLIRYENEEAVDDSQLPKDRFSAERLKGVDSTLKIQPAELGDSAVYLCASSYSGGDEQYFGPGTRLTVT.

This chain connects TRBV14 to TRBJ2-7; 10 positions agree with TRBD2. The J segment lost 5 bases and the V segment lost 3 bases, leaving 4 bases of the junction unmatched. The length of the CDR3 is 14 residues. Germline CDR1 reads SGHDN; CDR2 reads FVKESK. The DNA of the CDR3 is TGTGCCAGCAGCCAGCTTCTAGCGGGGGACGAGCAGTACTTC. Its translation is CASSQLLAGDEQYF. Variable domain in full (rest from reference TRBV14 and TRBJ2-7): EAGVTQFPSHSVIEKGQTVTLRCDPISGHDNLYWYRRVMGKEIKFLLHFVKESKQDESGMPNNRFLAERTGGTYSTLKVQPAELEDSGVYFCASSQLLAGDEQYFGPGTRLTVT.

The chain couples TRBV7-9 to TRBJ2-2, with a weak D call TRBD1 (6 bases). Germline V CDR1 and CDR2: SEHNR, FQNEAQ (reference sequence). The germline V and J ends were trimmed by 0 bases and 1 base, with 12 bases remaining between them. The CDR3 totals 17 residues. The chain's CDR3 is CASSLAHGQKNTGELFF. Here the CDR3 DNA reads TGTGCCAGCAGCTTAGCGCATGGACAGAAGAACACCGGGGAGCTGTTTTTT.

This chain joins TRBV6-5 and TRBJ2-7; tentative D call: TRBD2 (5 bases). Trimming removed 6 bases from V and 5 bases from J, with 20 bases in between. Per the germline V gene, CDR1 is MNHEY and CDR2 is SVGAGI. This CDR3 spans 15 amino acids. The CDR3 reads CASSLAMGYTHEQYF. CDR3 sequence (DNA): TGTGCCAGCAGCCTAGCAATGGGTTATACCCACGAGCAGTACTTC.

This clone has more than one count but fewer than ten. The V gene is TRBV6-1, the J gene TRBJ1-1; weak D call: TRBD1 (6 bases). Germline-derived CDR1 and CDR2 are MNHNS and SASEGT. The ends were cut back, 7 bases at V and 4 bases at J, with 13 bases in the middle. This CDR3 contains 13 residues. The CDR3 DNA reads TGTGCCAGCATCCAGGGGTTGGTCACTGAAGCTTTCTTT. This codes for CASIQGLVTEAFF.

The chain joins TRBV19 to TRBJ2-5; D possibly corresponds to TRBD2 (5 bases). The CDR3 length is 15 residues. CDR1 is LNHDA and CDR2 is SQIVND in the germline V gene (reference sequence). Trimming took 5 bases from V and 0 from J, leaving 13 bases between them. The CDR3 region has the DNA TGTGCCAGTAGTGCCCTGGGGAGTTACCAAGAGACCCAGTACTTC. Its protein is CASSALGSYQETQYF.

The V and J genes are TRBV7-9 and TRBJ1-4; D is undetermined. The V gene's germline CDR1 is SEHNR and CDR2 FQNEAQ (reference sequence). The V end lost 1 base, the J end lost 8 bases, and 14 bases lay between the germline ends. CDR3 length: 15 amino acids. This chain's CDR3 is CASSLGSRAGEKLFF. The CDR3, as DNA: TGTGCCAGCAGCTTAGGTAGCCGGGCGGGCGAAAAACTGTTTTTT.

The sample holds a few counts of this clone. The chain links TRBV6-1 to TRBJ1-2; 11 nucleotides line up with TRBD1. The V and J ends lost 0 bases and 5 bases, in that order; junction bases with no gene match: 5. Germline lookup yields CDR1 MNHNS and CDR2 SASEGT. The CDR3 loop spans 16 amino acids. The CDR3 DNA reads as TGTGCCAGCAGTGAAGCCGGGACAGGGGGGGTTTATGGCTACACCTTC. As protein: CASSEAGTGGVYGYTF.

V usage is TRBV5-1 and J usage is TRBJ2-2; the match to TRBD2 covers 11 bases. The germline gives CDR1 SGHRS, CDR2 YFSETQ. The V gene end was trimmed by 2 bases and the J gene end by 7 bases; junction bases not matched to a gene: 19. The CDR3 runs 20 residues. CDR3 region: CASSLNSWTSGRLSGGELFF. DNA for the CDR3: TGCGCCAGCAGCTTAAACTCCTGGACTAGCGGGCGGTTGAGCGGCGGGGAGCTGTTTTTT.

The rearrangement links TRBV5-1 to TRBJ2-3; 15 bases are shared with TRBD2. The germline gives CDR1 SGHRS, CDR2 YFSETQ. The CDR3 covers 19 residues. V gave up 4 bases and J gave up 0 bases; unmatched junction bases: 9. The DNA for the CDR3 is TGCGCCAGCAGCACCGGACTAGCGGGGGGGCGTGGGAGCACAGATACGCAGTATTTT. Translation: CASSTGLAGGRGSTDTQYF. The full variable domain, with the rest looked up from reference TRBV5-1 and TRBJ2-3, is KAGVTQTPRYLIKTRGQQVTLSCSPISGHRSVSWYQQTPGQGLQFLFEYFSETQRNKGNFPGRFSGRQFSNSRSEMNVSTLELGDSALYLCASSTGLAGGRGSTDTQYFGPGTRLTVL.

The chain uses TRBV19 and TRBJ1-5; TRBD1 aligns across 9 bases. This CDR3 has 14 residues. V was clipped by 7 bases and J by 5 bases; unmatched bases: 6. Looked up from germline, CDR1 is LNHDA and CDR2 is SQIVND (reference sequence). CDR3: CASIGTGPYQPQHF. DNA of the CDR3: TGTGCCAGTATCGGGACAGGGCCTTATCAGCCCCAGCATTTT.

This clone has a single count. The chain couples TRBV5-1 to TRBJ2-1; no definite D call. Germline lookup yields CDR1 SGHRS and CDR2 YFSETQ. The germline V and J ends were trimmed by 0 bases and 4 bases, with 20 bases remaining between them. The CDR3 is 18 residues long. The CDR3 nucleotides are TGCGCCAGCAGCTTGGCCCCGGACCCACTGTTCCTATACAATGAGCAGTTCTTC. This sequence encodes CASSLAPDPLFLYNEQFF.

V is TRBV2 and J is TRBJ2-1, with D perhaps given as TRBD1 or TRBD2 (5 bases each). Germline assignment: CDR1 SNHLY and CDR2 FYNNEI. Trimming removed 9 bases from V and 2 bases from J, with 11 bases in between. This CDR3 comprises 13 residues. In DNA, the CDR3 is TGTGCCAGGGGGGACCAAACCTACAATGAGCAGTTCTTC. Its translation: CARGDQTYNEQFF.

The DNA for the CDR3 is TGTGCCAGCCTTTTGCGGGGGATGGTGAACACTGAAGCTTTCTTT. Amino acids: CASLLRGMVNTEAFF. The chain recombines TRBV28 with TRBJ1-1; TRBD1 might be the D (5 bases). The CDR3 covers 15 residues. Germline V gene lookup returns CDR1 MDHEN and CDR2 SYDVKM. Trimming removed 8 bases at V and 0 bases at J, with 16 bases between.

The V gene is TRBV5-4, the J gene TRBJ1-2; D perhaps matches TRBD1 (5 bases). Germline loops: CDR1 SGHNT, CDR2 YYREEE (reference sequence). The CDR3 is made up of 15 amino acids. Trimming cost V 2 bases and J 0 bases, with 11 bases left between them. This CDR3 reads CASSLPGRPNYGYTF. CDR3 nucleotide sequence: TGTGCCAGCAGCTTACCAGGGAGGCCTAACTATGGCTACACCTTC.

The chain recombines TRBV5-1 with TRBJ1-1, with a weak D call TRBD1 (5 bases). V lost 0 bases, J lost 4 bases, and 10 bases lay in between. The CDR3 contains 14 residues. Per the germline V gene, CDR1 is SGHRS and CDR2 is YFSETQ. In DNA form, the CDR3 reads TGCGCCAGCAGCTTGGCCGGGGGGACCACTGAAGCTTTCTTT. Protein: CASSLAGGTTEAFF.

The chain recombines TRBV27 with TRBJ2-7, with D hard to call. The CDR3 totals 13 residues. The V gene's germline CDR1 is MNHEY and CDR2 SMNVEV (reference sequence). V was pared by 3 bases and J by 3 bases, with 9 bases between. CDR3 region: CASSFDRRYEQYF. The CDR3 region has the DNA TGTGCCAGCAGTTTCGACCGCCGCTACGAGCAGTACTTC.

Only one count was recorded for this clone. The V and J genes are TRBV19 and TRBJ1-2, with D unresolved. The CDR3 consists of 11 residues. Per germline, CDR1 LNHDA and CDR2 SQIVND (reference sequence). V was cut by 5 bases and J by 8 bases, with 9 bases left in between. CDR3 sequence (DNA): TGTGCCAGTAGTTTCACGGGCGGCTACACCTTC. It encodes CASSFTGGYTF.

The CDR3 here is CASSPELTVLRSYEQYF. The CDR3 DNA sequence: TGTGCCAGCAGCCCAGAACTAACGGTCCTACGCTCCTACGAGCAGTACTTC. The chain carries TRBV5-4 and TRBJ2-7; D is uncertain. The CDR3 is made up of 17 amino acids. From germline, CDR1 is SGHNT and CDR2 YYREEE (reference sequence). Trimming took off 4 bases at V and 0 bases at J, with 20 bases between the two ends.